These 21 T cell receptor beta chains were sequenced from one sample in a study of post-analysis software for immune sequencing data. Findings of the study overall: Compared with controls, patients had more of roughly 5 TRBV segments, including TRBV5-6, TRBV5-1 and TRBV20-1.

cDNA libraries for TCR beta contained unique molecular identifiers. TCRdb re-analysed the PCR reads in MiXCR, keeping a single row per CDR3 protein. This sample has fewer than 900,000 distinct CDR3 sequences, with about 45% found just once. Antigen specificity for these receptors is unknown. Sequencing input: blood. These TCRs come from a girl aged 5 to 17 with multiple sclerosis.

In this sample, this clonotype turned up once. The rearrangement joins TRBV20-1 to TRBJ2-4; 7 bases are a match to TRBD2. Per germline, CDR1 DFQATT and CDR2 SNEGSKA (reference sequence). V lost 5 bases to trimming and J lost 0 bases; unmatched junction nucleotides: 7. The CDR3 loop spans 15 amino acids. CDR3 nucleotides: TGCAGTGCTGAAATCAGCGGGATAGCCAAAAACATTCAGTACTTC. Translation: CSAEISGIAKNIQYF.

The chain is built from TRBV10-3 and TRBJ1-5; D is undetermined. This CDR3 comprises 15 residues. Germline CDR1 and CDR2: ENHRY and SYGVKD. Trimming left V 3 bases short and J 5 bases short, with 14 bases between. The CDR3 region has the DNA TGTGCCATCAGTGACACAAGGACGGCGGATCAGCCCCAGCATTTT. As protein: CAISDTRTADQPQHF.

Details on this clonotype: The junction shows a germline mismatch at one end, possibly a read error. The gene calls are TRBV7-2 and TRBJ2-5, with D possibly being TRBD2 (5 bases). CDR1 and CDR2 (germline): SGHTA, FQGNSA. The CDR3 is made up of 14 amino acids. The CDR3: CASSVASSLETQYF. The CDR3 DNA reads TGTGCCAGCAGCGTAGCGTCTAGCCTAGAGACCCAGTACTTC.

This rearrangement joins TRBV3-1 to TRBJ2-1; D remains unclear. V lost 1 base and J 3 bases, leaving 10 bases between the germline ends. There are 15 residues in the CDR3. Looked up from germline, CDR1 is LGHDT and CDR2 is YNNKEL (reference sequence). CDR3 DNA sequence: TGTGCCAGCAGCCAAGGCCCGAACGGCTACAATGAGCAGTTCTTC. It codes for CASSQGPNGYNEQFF.

The rearrangement joins TRBV10-3 to TRBJ2-7; 7 bases are shared with TRBD2. The CDR3 spans 18 residues. Germline CDR1 ENHRY, CDR2 SYGVKD. With V trimmed by 6 bases and J by 5 bases, 22 bases remained unmatched. The CDR3 DNA sequence: TGTGCCATCAGGGTCGGGGAGGGTCGTCCGTCTTTAGGGGACGAGCAGTACTTC. Encoded protein: CAIRVGEGRPSLGDEQYF.

V usage is TRBV5-1 and J usage is TRBJ2-1; no definite D call. The germline V gene has CDR1 SGHRS and CDR2 YFSETQ. V gave up 0 bases and J gave up 3 bases, with 7 bases separating them. The CDR3 consists of 14 residues. This CDR3 reads CASSLDYRYNEQFF. The CDR3 nucleotides read TGCGCCAGCAGCTTGGACTACCGCTACAATGAGCAGTTCTTC.

V is TRBV7-8 and J is TRBJ2-1; unclear D gene. This CDR3 has 16 amino acids. V shed 2 bases and J shed 0 bases, with 11 bases lying between them. Germline CDR1 SGHVS, CDR2 FQNEAQ. The CDR3 loop is CASSLNPRSSYNEQFF. As DNA, the CDR3 is TGTGCCAGCAGCTTAAATCCACGGAGCTCCTACAATGAGCAGTTCTTC.

The gene calls are TRBV5-5 and TRBJ1-5; 7 nucleotides agree with TRBD1. The CDR3 totals 16 residues. Trimming removed 0 bases from V and 5 bases from J; junction bases left unmatched: 8. Per germline, CDR1 SGHKS and CDR2 YYEKEE (reference sequence). CDR3 DNA: TGTGCCAGCAGCTTGGCCGGGACAGCCACGGATCAGCCCCAGCATTTT. Amino acid sequence: CASSLAGTATDQPQHF.

V gene TRBV5-6 combines with J gene TRBJ2-7; weak D call: TRBD1 (5 bases). Trimming removed 0 bases from V and 5 bases from J, with 15 bases in between. The CDR3 is made up of 15 amino acids. CDR1 is SGHDT, CDR2 YYEEEE, per germline. The CDR3 sequence is CASSLEDPGANEQYF. The CDR3 DNA is TGTGCCAGCAGCTTGGAGGACCCTGGGGCGAACGAGCAGTACTTC.

This clonotype has only a few counts. The chain employs TRBV29-1 and TRBJ2-1; 10 bases line up with TRBD1. V lost 4 bases and J lost 13; bases outside the gene matches: 4. The length of the CDR3 is 11 residues. Looked up from germline, CDR1 is SQVTM and CDR2 is ANQGSEA. The CDR3 coding sequence is TGCAGCGTTGGGGACAGGGGAACCCAGTTCTTC. Translated: CSVGDRGTQFF.

This clonotype turned up a few times. The V and J genes are TRBV27 and TRBJ2-3, with TRBD2 identical over 9 bases. In germline, CDR1 is MNHEY, CDR2 SMNVEV (reference sequence). This CDR3 has 16 residues. V lost 6 bases, J lost 2 bases, and 9 bases stayed unmatched. This chain's CDR3 is CASSPEAGGATDTQYF. The CDR3 nucleotides are TGTGCCAGCAGCCCAGAAGCGGGAGGTGCCACAGATACGCAGTATTTT.

Of note for this clonotype: The junction and the germline gene differ at one end; a read error may be behind it. V and J are TRBV7-9 and TRBJ1-2; 12 nucleotides line up with TRBD1. This CDR3 contains 14 residues. The germline gives CDR1 SEHNR, CDR2 FQNEAQ (reference sequence). The CDR3, as DNA: TGTGCCGGCAGCTCGGGACAGGGGGCAAGTGGCTACACCTTC. Amino acids: CAGSSGQGASGYTF.

This clonotype was recorded once. The chain employs TRBV7-6 and TRBJ1-1; D is unresolved. The V and J ends lost 1 base and 10 bases respectively, with 16 bases between them. The CDR3 consists of 14 residues. Germline V gives CDR1 SGHVS, CDR2 FNYEAQ. CDR3 in DNA: TGTGCCAGCAGCTTAGAGGCGAGGTCTATTAGAGCTTTCTTT. Its translation: CASSLEARSIRAFF.

The chain is built from TRBV7-9 and TRBJ2-7; 13 positions agree with TRBD2. The CDR3 sequence is 17 residues long. Germline V CDR1 and CDR2: SEHNR, FQNEAQ (reference sequence). The ends lost 0 bases at V and 6 bases at J; junction bases unmatched: 8. DNA of the CDR3: TGTGCCAGCAGCTTAGCCGGGACTAGCGGGACGCTCGGCGAGCAGTACTTC. Translating it yields CASSLAGTSGTLGEQYF.

The chain joins TRBV5-1 to TRBJ1-2, with D perhaps TRBD1 (5 bases). V gave up 3 bases and J gave up 8 bases, with 23 bases separating them. The CDR3 extends over 16 amino acids. Germline V gene lookup returns CDR1 SGHRS and CDR2 YFSETQ. CDR3 sequence reads: CASSSHSGTTDRGYTF. The CDR3 coding sequence is TGCGCCAGCAGCTCGCACTCCGGGACGACCGATCGGGGCTACACCTTC.

V gene TRBV13 combines with J gene TRBJ2-7; maybe TRBD2 (5 bases). This CDR3 is 14 amino acids long. Per germline, CDR1 PRHDT and CDR2 FYEKMQ (reference sequence). Trimming stripped 3 bases from V and 10 bases from J, with 19 bases between. The CDR3 bases are TGTGCCAGCAGCTTCGAACCCGGGAACCGGGCCCAGTACTTC. As protein: CASSFEPGNRAQYF.

This clonotype was recorded a few times. J is TRBJ2-6 and V is TRBV29-1; D unresolved. V lost 0 bases and J lost 1, with 7 bases in between. Germline values: CDR1 SQVTM, CDR2 ANQGSEA. The CDR3 sequence is 15 residues long. The CDR3 is CSVEDRKSGANVLTF. The CDR3, as DNA: TGCAGCGTTGAAGATCGGAAATCTGGGGCCAACGTCCTGACTTTC. The whole variable domain, filled in from reference TRBV29-1 and TRBJ2-6, reads SAVISQKPSRDICQRGTSLTIQCQVDSQVTMMFWYRQQPGQSLTLIATANQGSEATYESGFVIDKFPISRPNLTFSTLTVSNMSPEDSSIYLCSVEDRKSGANVLTFGAGSRLTVL.

The chain carries TRBV12-3 or TRBV12-4 and TRBJ2-1; D is ambiguous. The V end was cut by 4 bases, the J end by 12 bases, with 16 bases between. The CDR3 is made up of 13 amino acids. CDR3 in amino acids: CASSSRRNGWQFF. In DNA form, the CDR3 reads TGTGCCAGCAGTTCGCGTCGAAATGGATGGCAGTTCTTC.

V and J are TRBV9 and TRBJ1-2; 10 bases match TRBD1. Germline loops: CDR1 SGDLS, CDR2 YYNGEE. V lost 5 bases to trimming and J lost 8 bases; unmatched junction nucleotides: 6. The CDR3 spans 13 residues. The CDR3 DNA sequence: TGTGCCAGCAGATTCGGGACAGGGGAAGGCTACACCTTC. It specifies CASRFGTGEGYTF.

The chain has TRBV21-1 and TRBJ2-5; the table's D call, TRBD2, has no DNA check behind it. TRBV21-1 is a known pseudogene. The CDR3 runs to 13 residues. The CDR3 DNA reads TGTGCCAGGGACTTTCCGTACCAAGAGACCCAGTACTTC. Protein: CARDFPYQETQYF.

V usage is TRBV7-2 and J usage is TRBJ1-6, with 8 bases that match TRBD1. Germline CDR1 and CDR2: SGHTA and FQGNSA. The CDR3 has 14 amino acids. With V trimmed by 4 bases and J by 10 bases, 6 bases remained unmatched. The CDR3: CASSSSPGGSPLHF. The DNA for the CDR3 is TGTGCCAGCAGCTCATCACCAGGGGGCTCACCCCTCCACTTT. Variable domain in full (rest from reference TRBV7-2 and TRBJ1-6): GAGVSQSPSNKVTEKGKDVELRCDPISGHTALYWYRQSLGQGLEFLIYFQGNSAPDKSGLPSDRFSAERTGGSVSTLTIQRTQQEDSAVYLCASSSSPGGSPLHFGNGTRLTVT.